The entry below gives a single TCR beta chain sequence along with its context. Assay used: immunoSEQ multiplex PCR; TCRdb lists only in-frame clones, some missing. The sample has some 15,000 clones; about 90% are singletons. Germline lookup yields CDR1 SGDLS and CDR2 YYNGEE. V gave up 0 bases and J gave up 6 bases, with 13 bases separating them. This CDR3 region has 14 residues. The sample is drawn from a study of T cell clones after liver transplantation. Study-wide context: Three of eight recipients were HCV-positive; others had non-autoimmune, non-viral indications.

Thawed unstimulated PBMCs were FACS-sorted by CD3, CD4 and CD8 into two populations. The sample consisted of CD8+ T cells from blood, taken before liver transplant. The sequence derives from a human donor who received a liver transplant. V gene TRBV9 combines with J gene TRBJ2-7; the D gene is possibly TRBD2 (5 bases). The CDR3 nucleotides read TGTGCCAGCAGCGTAGGTGGACTGCCCAGCGAGCAGTACTTC. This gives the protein CASSVGGLPSEQYF.